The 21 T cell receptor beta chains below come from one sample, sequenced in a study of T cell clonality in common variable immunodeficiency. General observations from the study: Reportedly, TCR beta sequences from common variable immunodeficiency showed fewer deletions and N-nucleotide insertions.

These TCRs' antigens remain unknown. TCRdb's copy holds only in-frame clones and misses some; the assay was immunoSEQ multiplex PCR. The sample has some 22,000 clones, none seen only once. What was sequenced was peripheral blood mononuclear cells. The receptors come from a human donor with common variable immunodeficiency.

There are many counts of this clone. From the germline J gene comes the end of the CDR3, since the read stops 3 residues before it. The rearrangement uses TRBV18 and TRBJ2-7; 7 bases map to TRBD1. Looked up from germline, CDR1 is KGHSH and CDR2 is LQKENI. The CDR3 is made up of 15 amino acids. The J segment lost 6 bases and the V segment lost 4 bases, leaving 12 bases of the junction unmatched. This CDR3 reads CASSQTGIDLSEQYF. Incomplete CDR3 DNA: TGTGCCAGCTCACAGACAGGGATTGATTTGAGCGAG.

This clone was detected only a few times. CDR3 sequence: CASSPGGLNYGYTF. The sequenced CDR3 bases are TGTGCCAGCAGCCCAGGGGGCCTTAACTATGGC. V gene TRBV6-4 combines with J gene TRBJ1-2; 8 nucleotides line up with TRBD1. Read data end 3 residues before the CDR3 end; the end is taken from the germline J gene. Germline V gene lookup returns CDR1 MRHNA and CDR2 SNTAGT. V shed 6 bases, J shed 1 base, and the junction held 4 bases outside the gene matches. The CDR3 covers 14 residues.

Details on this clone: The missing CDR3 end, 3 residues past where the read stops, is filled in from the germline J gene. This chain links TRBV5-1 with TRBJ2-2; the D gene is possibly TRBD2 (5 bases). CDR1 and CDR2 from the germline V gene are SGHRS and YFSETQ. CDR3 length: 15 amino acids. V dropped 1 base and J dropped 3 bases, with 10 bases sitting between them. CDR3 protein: CASSLQDLYTGELFF. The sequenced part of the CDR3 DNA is TGCGCCAGCAGCTTGCAGGACTTGTACACCGGGGAG.

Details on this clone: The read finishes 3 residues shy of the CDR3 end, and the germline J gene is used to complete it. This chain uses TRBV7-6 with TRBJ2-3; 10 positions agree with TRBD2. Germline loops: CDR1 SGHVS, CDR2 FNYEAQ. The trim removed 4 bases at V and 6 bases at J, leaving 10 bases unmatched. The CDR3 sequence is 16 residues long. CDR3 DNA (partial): TGTGCCAGCAGCTACCGCAGCGGGGGGGCCTTCGATACG. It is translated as CASSYRSGGAFDT. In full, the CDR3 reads CASSYRSGGAFDTQYF.

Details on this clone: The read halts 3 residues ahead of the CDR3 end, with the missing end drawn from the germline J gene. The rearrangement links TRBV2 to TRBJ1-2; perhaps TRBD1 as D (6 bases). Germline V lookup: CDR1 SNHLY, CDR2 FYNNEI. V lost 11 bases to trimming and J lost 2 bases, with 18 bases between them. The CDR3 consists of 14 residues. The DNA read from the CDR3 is TGTGCCTCAACTTATACAACAGGGAACTATGGC. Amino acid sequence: CASTYTTGNYG. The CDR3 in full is CASTYTTGNYGYTF. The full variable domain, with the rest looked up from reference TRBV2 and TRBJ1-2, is EPEVTQTPSHQVTQMGQEVILRCVPISNHLYFYWYRQILGQKVEFLVSFYNNEISEKSEIFDDQFSVERPDGSNFTLKIRSTKLEDSAMYFCASTYTTGNYGYTFGSGTRLTVV.

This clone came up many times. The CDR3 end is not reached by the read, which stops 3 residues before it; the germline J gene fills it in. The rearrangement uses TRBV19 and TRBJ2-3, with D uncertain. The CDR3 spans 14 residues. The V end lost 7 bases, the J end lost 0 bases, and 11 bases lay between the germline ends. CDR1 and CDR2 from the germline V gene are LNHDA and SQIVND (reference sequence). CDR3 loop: CASKLTHSTDTQYF. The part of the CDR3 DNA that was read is TGTGCCAGTAAGCTAACCCACAGCACAGATACG.

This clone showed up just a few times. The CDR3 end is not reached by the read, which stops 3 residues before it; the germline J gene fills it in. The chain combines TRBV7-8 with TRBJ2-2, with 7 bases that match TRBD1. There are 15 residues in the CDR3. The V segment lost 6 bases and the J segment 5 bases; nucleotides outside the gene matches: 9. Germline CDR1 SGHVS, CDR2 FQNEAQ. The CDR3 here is CASSRTGLGTGELFF. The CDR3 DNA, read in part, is TGTGCCAGCAGTCGGACAGGCTTGGGGACCGGGGAG.

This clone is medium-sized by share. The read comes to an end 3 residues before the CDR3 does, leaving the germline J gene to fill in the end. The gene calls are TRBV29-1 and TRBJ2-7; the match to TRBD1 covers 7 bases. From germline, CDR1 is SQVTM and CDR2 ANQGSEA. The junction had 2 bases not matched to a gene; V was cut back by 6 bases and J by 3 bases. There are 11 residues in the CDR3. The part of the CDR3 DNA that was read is TGCAGCGTAGGGACAGACTACGAG. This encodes CSVGTDYE. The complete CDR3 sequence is CSVGTDYEQYF.

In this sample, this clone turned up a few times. The CDR3 loop is CASSQDRGAEKLFF. The CDR3 DNA, read in part, is TGTGCCAGCAGTCAGGACAGGGGGGCTGAAAAA. The chain has TRBV2 and TRBJ1-4, with 10 bases that match TRBD1. Read data end 3 residues before the CDR3 end; the end is taken from the germline J gene. The CDR3 sequence is 14 residues long. Trimming at V came to 5 bases and at J to 7 bases, leaving 4 bases not matched to a gene. CDR1 and CDR2 (germline): SNHLY, FYNNEI.

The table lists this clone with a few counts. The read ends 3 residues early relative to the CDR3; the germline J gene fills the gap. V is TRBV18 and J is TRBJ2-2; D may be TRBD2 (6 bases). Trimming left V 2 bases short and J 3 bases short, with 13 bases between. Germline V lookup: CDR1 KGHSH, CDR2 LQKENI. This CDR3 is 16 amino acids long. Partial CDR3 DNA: TGTGCCAGCTCACCAATCACTGGAGGGGACACCGGGGAG. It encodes CASSPITGGDTGE. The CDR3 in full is CASSPITGGDTGELFF.

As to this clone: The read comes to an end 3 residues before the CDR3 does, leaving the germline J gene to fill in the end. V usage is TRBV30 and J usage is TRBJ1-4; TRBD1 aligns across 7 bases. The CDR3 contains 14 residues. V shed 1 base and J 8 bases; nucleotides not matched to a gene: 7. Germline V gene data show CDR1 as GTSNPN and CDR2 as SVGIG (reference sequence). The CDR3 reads CAWSGGQLREKLFF. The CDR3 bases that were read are TGTGCCTGGAGTGGGGGACAGCTGCGGGAAAAA.

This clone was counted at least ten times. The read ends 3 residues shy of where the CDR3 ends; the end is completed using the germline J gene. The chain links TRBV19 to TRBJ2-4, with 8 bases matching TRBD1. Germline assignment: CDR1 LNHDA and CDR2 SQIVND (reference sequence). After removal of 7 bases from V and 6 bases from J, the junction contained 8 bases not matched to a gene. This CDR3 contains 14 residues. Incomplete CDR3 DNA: TGTGCCAGTACCCGGACAGGGAAGGGAAACATT. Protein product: CASTRTGKGNI. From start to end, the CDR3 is CASTRTGKGNIQYF.

The CDR3 loop reads CASSIESGQGVYYGYTF. The part of the CDR3 DNA that was read is TGTGCCAGTAGTATAGAATCTGGGCAGGGGGTTTACTATGGC. The genes are TRBV19 and TRBJ1-2, with 7 nucleotides matching TRBD1. The CDR3 end falls 3 residues outside the read, so it is completed with the germline J gene. V shed 0 bases, J shed 3 bases, and the junction held 10 bases outside the gene matches. Looked up from germline, CDR1 is LNHDA and CDR2 is SQIVND (reference sequence). This CDR3 comprises 17 residues.

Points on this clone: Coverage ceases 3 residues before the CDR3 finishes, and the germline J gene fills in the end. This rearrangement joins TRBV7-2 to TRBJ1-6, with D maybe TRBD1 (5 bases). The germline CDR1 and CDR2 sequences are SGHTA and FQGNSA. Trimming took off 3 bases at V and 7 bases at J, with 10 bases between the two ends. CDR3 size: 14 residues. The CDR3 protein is CASSFGGANSPLHF. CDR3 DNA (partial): TGTGCCAGCAGCTTTGGAGGGGCGAATTCACCC.

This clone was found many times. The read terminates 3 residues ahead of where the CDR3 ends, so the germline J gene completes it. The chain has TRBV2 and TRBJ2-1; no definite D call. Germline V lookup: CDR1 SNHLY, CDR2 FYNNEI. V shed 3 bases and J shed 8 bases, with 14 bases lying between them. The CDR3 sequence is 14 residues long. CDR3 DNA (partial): TGTGCCAGCAGTGATAGTCTGAAGGGCTATGAG. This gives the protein CASSDSLKGYE. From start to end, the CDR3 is CASSDSLKGYEQFF.

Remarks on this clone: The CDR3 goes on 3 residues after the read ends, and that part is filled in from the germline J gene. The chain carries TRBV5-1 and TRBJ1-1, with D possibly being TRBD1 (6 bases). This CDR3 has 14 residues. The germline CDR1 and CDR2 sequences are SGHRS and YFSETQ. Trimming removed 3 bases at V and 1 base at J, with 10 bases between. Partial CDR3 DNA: TGCGCCAGCAGCTGGGACAATACGAACACTGAA. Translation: CASSWDNTNTE. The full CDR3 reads CASSWDNTNTEAFF.

CDR3 bases read: TGTGCCAGCAGTGAAGGGACTGCGGGCTATGGC. This codes for CASSEGTAGYG. From start to end, the CDR3 is CASSEGTAGYGYTF. This chain connects TRBV6-1 to TRBJ1-2; D unclear. The read falls 3 residues short of the CDR3 end, and the missing part is taken from the germline J gene. Trimming removed 1 base at V and 4 bases at J, with 10 bases between. CDR3 length: 14 amino acids. Germline CDR1 MNHNS, CDR2 SASEGT.

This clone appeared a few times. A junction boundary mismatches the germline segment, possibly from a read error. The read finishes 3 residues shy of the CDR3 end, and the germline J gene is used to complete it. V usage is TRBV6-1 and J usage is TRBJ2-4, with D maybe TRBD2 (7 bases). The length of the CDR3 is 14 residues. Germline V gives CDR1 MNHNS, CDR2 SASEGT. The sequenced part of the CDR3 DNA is TGTGCCAGCAGCGAAGGGGGGGTTAGTAACATT. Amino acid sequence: CASSEGGVSNI. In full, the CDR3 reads CASSEGGVSNIQYF.

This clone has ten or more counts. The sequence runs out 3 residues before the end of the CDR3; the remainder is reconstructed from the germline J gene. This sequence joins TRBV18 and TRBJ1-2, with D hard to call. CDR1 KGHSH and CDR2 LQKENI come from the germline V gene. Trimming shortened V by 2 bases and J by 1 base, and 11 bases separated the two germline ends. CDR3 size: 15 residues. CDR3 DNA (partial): TGTGCCAGCTCACCAAGGGCACCAAATAACTATGGC. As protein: CASSPRAPNNYG. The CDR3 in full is CASSPRAPNNYGYTF.

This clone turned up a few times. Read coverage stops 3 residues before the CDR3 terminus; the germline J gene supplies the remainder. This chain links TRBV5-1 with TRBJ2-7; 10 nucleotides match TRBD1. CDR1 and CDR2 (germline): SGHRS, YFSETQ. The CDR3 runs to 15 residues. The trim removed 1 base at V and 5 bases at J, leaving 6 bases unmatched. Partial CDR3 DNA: TGCGCCAGCAGCTTGATTGGACAGGGGGGCCACGAG. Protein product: CASSLIGQGGHE. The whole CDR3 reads CASSLIGQGGHEQYF.

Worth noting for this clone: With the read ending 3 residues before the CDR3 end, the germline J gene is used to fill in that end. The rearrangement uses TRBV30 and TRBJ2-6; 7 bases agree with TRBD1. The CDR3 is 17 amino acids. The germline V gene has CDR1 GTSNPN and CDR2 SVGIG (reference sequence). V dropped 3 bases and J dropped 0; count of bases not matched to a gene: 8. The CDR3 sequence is CAWRQGFGGSGANVLTF. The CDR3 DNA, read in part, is TGTGCCTGGAGACAGGGGTTTGGAGGCTCTGGGGCCAACGTC.